This TCR beta chain originates from a study of T cell repertoires in cytomegalovirus infection. Across the study: Indications came from public TCR beta signatures; they pointed to CMV infection and to a matching HLA type.

This clonotype was seen at least ten times. Its antigen is undetermined. One junction end does not reproduce the germline sequence, and a read error may be involved. Study-level findings and limits: Individuals carrying CMV plus the relevant HLA were identified by cumulative frequency of public TCR beta families. What dominated the ex vivo response were HLA-C-restricted CMV-specific TCR beta clonotypes.

The CDR3 is 14 amino acids. Germline-derived CDR1 and CDR2 are MNHNS and SASEGT. Each CDR3 protein is one row after TCRdb ran MiXCR on the reads. The table records around 280,000 distinct CDR3 sequences, roughly 9.3% of them present only once. The chain uses TRBV6-1 and TRBJ1-5; 7 bases are a match to TRBD1. This sequence originates from a human donor in good health (CMV status not recorded). Some clones in this sample may be carry-over from other donors' samples. Sequencing was carried out using PBMCs. The CDR3 DNA reads as TGTGCCAGCAGAGAAGACAGGGTCGGTCAGCCCCAGCATTTT. Amino acid sequence: CASREDRVGQPQHF.